The 19 T cell receptor beta chains below come from one sample, sequenced in a study of shared clonotypes between healthy human individuals. Assay used: immunoSEQ multiplex PCR; TCRdb lists only in-frame clones, some missing. The table shows roughly 95,000 clones, with less than 50% occurring only once. Sequencing input: PBMCs. The receptors were sampled from a woman aged 40 to 49 in good health. Some clones in this sample may be carry-over from other donors' samples.

Comment on this clone: This may be a read error: a much more frequent sequence differs by one nucleotide. A read error is likely, as this CDR3 ends without the conserved phenylalanine or tryptophan. The chain couples TRBV5-4 to TRBJ2-3; 10 bases agree with TRBD2. The germline gives CDR1 SGHNT, CDR2 YYREEE (reference sequence). The CDR3 loop spans 16 amino acids. The junction had 2 bases not matched to a gene; V was cut back by 0 bases and J by 1 base. The CDR3 bases are TGTGCCAGCAGCTTGGGGCTAGCGGGGGGCACAGATACGCAGTATCTT. This translates into CASSLGLAGGTDTQYL.

This clone has a count of ten or more. The rearrangement joins TRBV30 to TRBJ1-1, with D perhaps TRBD1 (6 bases). Germline loops: CDR1 GTSNPN, CDR2 SVGIG (reference sequence). V was clipped by 1 base and J by 0 bases, with 12 bases between them. There are 15 residues in the CDR3. The CDR3 loop is CAWSAGGQLNTEAFF. The CDR3 nucleotides read TGTGCCTGGAGTGCCGGCGGACAGTTGAACACTGAAGCTTTCTTT.

This rearrangement joins TRBV29-1 to TRBJ1-1, with D possibly TRBD1 on 6 matching bases. Germline V lookup: CDR1 SQVTM, CDR2 ANQGSEA. The V gene lost 7 bases and the J gene lost 4 bases, with 10 bases spanning the gap. The CDR3 has 11 amino acids. The chain's CDR3 is CSARGFTEAFF. As DNA, the CDR3 is TGCAGCGCCAGGGGTTTCACTGAAGCTTTCTTT.

The chain carries TRBV5-1 and TRBJ2-7, with 7 bases matching TRBD1. CDR3 length equals 15 residues. From germline, CDR1 is SGHRS and CDR2 YFSETQ. With V trimmed by 0 bases and J by 2 bases, 5 bases remained unmatched. This CDR3 reads CASSLAPRGPYEQYF. CDR3 in DNA: TGCGCCAGCAGCTTGGCCCCTAGGGGGCCCTACGAGCAGTACTTC.

This clone has only a few counts. The V and J genes are TRBV6-1 and TRBJ1-4; no clear D. The CDR3 length is 14 residues. V dropped 3 bases and J dropped 8 bases, with 13 bases sitting between them. Germline V lookup: CDR1 MNHNS, CDR2 SASEGT. For the CDR3, the DNA is TGTGCCAGCAGTGATATGGCGAGCACCGAAAAACTGTTTTTT. It is translated as CASSDMASTEKLFF.

The V and J genes are TRBV5-4 and TRBJ2-3, with 14 bases aligning to TRBD2. The CDR3 has 17 residues. With 0 bases clipped from V and 1 base from J, the junction kept 1 base outside the gene matches. The germline V gene has CDR1 SGHNT and CDR2 YYREEE (reference sequence). The DNA for the CDR3 is TGTGCCAGCAGCTTGGGACTAGCGGGAGGGGGCACAGATACGCAGTATTTT. It is translated as CASSLGLAGGGTDTQYF. Looking up the rest from reference TRBV5-4 and TRBJ2-3 gives the full variable domain: ETGVTQSPTHLIKTRGQQVTLRCSSQSGHNTVSWYQQALGQGPQFIFQYYREEENGRGNFPPRFSGLQFPNYSSELNVNALELDDSALYLCASSLGLAGGGTDTQYFGPGTRLTVL.

This chain uses TRBV5-1 with TRBJ1-4; D is perhaps TRBD1 (5 bases). The germline CDR1 and CDR2 sequences are SGHRS and YFSETQ. The V gene lost 4 bases and the J gene lost 10 bases, with 29 bases spanning the gap. The CDR3 is 18 amino acids. CDR3 sequence: CASSQGPPGRGIEGKLFF. CDR3 nucleotides: TGCGCCAGCAGCCAGGGACCGCCCGGTCGTGGGATTGAAGGAAAACTGTTTTTT.

Notes on this clone: The same CDR3 can be traced to other DNA sequences in this sample. This chain links TRBV30 with TRBJ2-1, with 13 bases identical to TRBD2. The junction had 5 bases not matched to a gene; V was cut back by 0 bases and J by 9 bases. In germline, CDR1 is GTSNPN, CDR2 SVGIG (reference sequence). This CDR3 has 15 amino acids. CDR3 residues: CAWSVGLAGLSEQFF. The CDR3 region has the DNA TGTGCCTGGAGTGTGGGACTAGCGGGATTAAGTGAGCAGTTCTTC.

The V and J genes are TRBV19 and TRBJ2-2, with 8 bases aligning to TRBD2. The CDR3 spans 18 residues. Trimming removed 5 bases from V and 0 bases from J; junction bases left unmatched: 11. In germline, CDR1 is LNHDA, CDR2 SQIVND (reference sequence). In nucleotides, the CDR3 is TGTGCCAGTAGTGCCCGGGCGGGGGGCAGTACGAACACCGGGGAGCTGTTTTTT. This sequence encodes CASSARAGGSTNTGELFF.

This clone was recorded only once. The V and J genes are TRBV21-1 and TRBJ2-7. TRBV21-1 is marked as a pseudogene. CDR3 size: 19 residues. CDR3 bases: TGTGCCAGCAGCAAAGGGTCTCCGTTTCCACCTTCCCATCTGGCGGAGCAGTACTTC. Translated, it gives CASSKGSPFPPSHLAEQYF.

This chain joins TRBV30 and TRBJ2-1, with D perhaps matching TRBD1 or TRBD2 (5 bases each). V lost 2 bases and J lost 1, with 15 bases in between. CDR3 size: 16 residues. Germline V CDR1 and CDR2: GTSNPN, SVGIG (reference sequence). Here the CDR3 DNA reads TGTGCCTGGAGTCGGGGCTTGGGGGAATCCTACAATGAGCAGTTCTTC. Its translation: CAWSRGLGESYNEQFF. Based on the CDR3 plus reference TRBV30 and TRBJ2-1, the full variable domain is SQTIHQWPATLVQPVGSPLSLECTVEGTSNPNLYWYRQAAGRGLQLLFYSVGIGQISSEVPQNLSASRPQDRQFILSSKKLLLSDSGFYLCAWSRGLGESYNEQFFGPGTRLTVL.

This clone was seen at least ten times. The chain couples TRBV6-6 to TRBJ2-5; D is uncertain. The CDR3 sequence is 13 residues long. Germline loops: CDR1 MNHNY, CDR2 SVGAGI (reference sequence). The V and J ends lost 4 bases and 2 bases respectively, with 8 bases between them. CDR3 sequence (DNA): TGTGCCAGCAGTTTGTCAGAACAAGAGACCCAGTACTTC. Its protein product is CASSLSEQETQYF.

V is TRBV9 and J is TRBJ2-3; TRBD2 agrees at 11 bases. Germline trimming cut 3 bases from V and 0 bases from J; bases unmatched to any gene: 3. CDR3 length equals 16 residues. CDR1 is SGDLS and CDR2 is YYNGEE in the germline V gene. CDR3 in amino acids: CASSEGLAVSTDTQYF. DNA of the CDR3: TGTGCCAGCAGCGAGGGACTAGCGGTTAGCACAGATACGCAGTATTTT. Full variable domain (missing parts from reference TRBV9 and TRBJ2-3): DSGVTQTPKHLITATGQRVTLRCSPRSGDLSVYWYQQSLDQGLQFLIQYYNGEERAKGNILERFSAQQFPDLHSELNLSSLELGDSALYFCASSEGLAVSTDTQYFGPGTRLTVL.

The chain employs TRBV30 and TRBJ2-7; tentatively, D is TRBD1 (6 bases). V lost 0 bases and J 4 bases, leaving 10 bases between the germline ends. The CDR3 loop spans 13 amino acids. The germline V gene has CDR1 GTSNPN and CDR2 SVGIG (reference sequence). The CDR3 protein is CAWSVHQGYEQYF. CDR3 DNA sequence: TGTGCCTGGAGTGTCCATCAGGGGTACGAGCAGTACTTC.

With regard to this clone: With a much larger clone just one base away, this may be a read error. This chain uses TRBV18 with TRBJ2-3; possible D gene TRBD1, 5 bases. The V gene's germline CDR1 is KGHSH and CDR2 LQKENI. CDR3 length equals 15 residues. The CDR3 sequence: CASSHAETATDTQCF. CDR3 DNA: TGTGCCAGCTCACATGCCGAGACAGCCACAGATACGCAGTGTTTT.

The gene calls are TRBV11-3 and TRBJ2-7, with D possibly being TRBD1 (6 bases). Trimming left V 3 bases short and J 1 base short, with 10 bases between. The CDR3 spans 14 residues. CDR1 is SGHNT, CDR2 YENEEA, per germline. The CDR3 DNA is TGTGCCAGCAGCTTTGGGACAACATCCTACGAGCAGTACTTC. Translation: CASSFGTTSYEQYF. Filled out from reference TRBV11-3 and TRBJ2-7, the complete variable domain reads EAGVVQSPRYKIIEKKQPVAFWCNPISGHNTLYWYLQNLGQGPELLIRYENEEAVDDSQLPKDRFSAERLKGVDSTLKIQPAELGDSAVYLCASSFGTTSYEQYFGPGTRLTVT.

This clone has a handful of counts. This chain connects TRBV9 to TRBJ2-3, with no clear D. V was shortened by 0 bases and J by 0 bases, with 8 bases between the two germline ends. The CDR3 is 15 residues long. Germline V gene data show CDR1 as SGDLS and CDR2 as YYNGEE. The CDR3 DNA sequence: TGTGCCAGCAGCGTAGGTGGGTGGAGCACAGATACGCAGTATTTT. Translating gives CASSVGGWSTDTQYF.

J is TRBJ2-7 and V is TRBV21-1; TRBD1, the D gene given by the table, was not confirmed from the DNA. TRBV21-1 is an annotated pseudogene. The CDR3 spans 14 residues. The CDR3 sequence: CASSTGTESYEQYF. The DNA for the CDR3 is TGTGCCAGCAGCACCGGGACAGAATCCTACGAGCAGTACTTC.

This clone was observed many times. This sequence joins TRBV30 and TRBJ2-5; D may be TRBD1 (5 bases). The J call may be wrong; the DNA end is better matched by TRBJ2-7. Germline V gene data show CDR1 as GTSNPN and CDR2 as SVGIG (reference sequence). The CDR3 contains 12 residues. CDR3 sequence (DNA): TGTGCCTGGAGTCCCAGGGTCAACGAGCAGTACTTC. As protein: CAWSPRVNEQYF.